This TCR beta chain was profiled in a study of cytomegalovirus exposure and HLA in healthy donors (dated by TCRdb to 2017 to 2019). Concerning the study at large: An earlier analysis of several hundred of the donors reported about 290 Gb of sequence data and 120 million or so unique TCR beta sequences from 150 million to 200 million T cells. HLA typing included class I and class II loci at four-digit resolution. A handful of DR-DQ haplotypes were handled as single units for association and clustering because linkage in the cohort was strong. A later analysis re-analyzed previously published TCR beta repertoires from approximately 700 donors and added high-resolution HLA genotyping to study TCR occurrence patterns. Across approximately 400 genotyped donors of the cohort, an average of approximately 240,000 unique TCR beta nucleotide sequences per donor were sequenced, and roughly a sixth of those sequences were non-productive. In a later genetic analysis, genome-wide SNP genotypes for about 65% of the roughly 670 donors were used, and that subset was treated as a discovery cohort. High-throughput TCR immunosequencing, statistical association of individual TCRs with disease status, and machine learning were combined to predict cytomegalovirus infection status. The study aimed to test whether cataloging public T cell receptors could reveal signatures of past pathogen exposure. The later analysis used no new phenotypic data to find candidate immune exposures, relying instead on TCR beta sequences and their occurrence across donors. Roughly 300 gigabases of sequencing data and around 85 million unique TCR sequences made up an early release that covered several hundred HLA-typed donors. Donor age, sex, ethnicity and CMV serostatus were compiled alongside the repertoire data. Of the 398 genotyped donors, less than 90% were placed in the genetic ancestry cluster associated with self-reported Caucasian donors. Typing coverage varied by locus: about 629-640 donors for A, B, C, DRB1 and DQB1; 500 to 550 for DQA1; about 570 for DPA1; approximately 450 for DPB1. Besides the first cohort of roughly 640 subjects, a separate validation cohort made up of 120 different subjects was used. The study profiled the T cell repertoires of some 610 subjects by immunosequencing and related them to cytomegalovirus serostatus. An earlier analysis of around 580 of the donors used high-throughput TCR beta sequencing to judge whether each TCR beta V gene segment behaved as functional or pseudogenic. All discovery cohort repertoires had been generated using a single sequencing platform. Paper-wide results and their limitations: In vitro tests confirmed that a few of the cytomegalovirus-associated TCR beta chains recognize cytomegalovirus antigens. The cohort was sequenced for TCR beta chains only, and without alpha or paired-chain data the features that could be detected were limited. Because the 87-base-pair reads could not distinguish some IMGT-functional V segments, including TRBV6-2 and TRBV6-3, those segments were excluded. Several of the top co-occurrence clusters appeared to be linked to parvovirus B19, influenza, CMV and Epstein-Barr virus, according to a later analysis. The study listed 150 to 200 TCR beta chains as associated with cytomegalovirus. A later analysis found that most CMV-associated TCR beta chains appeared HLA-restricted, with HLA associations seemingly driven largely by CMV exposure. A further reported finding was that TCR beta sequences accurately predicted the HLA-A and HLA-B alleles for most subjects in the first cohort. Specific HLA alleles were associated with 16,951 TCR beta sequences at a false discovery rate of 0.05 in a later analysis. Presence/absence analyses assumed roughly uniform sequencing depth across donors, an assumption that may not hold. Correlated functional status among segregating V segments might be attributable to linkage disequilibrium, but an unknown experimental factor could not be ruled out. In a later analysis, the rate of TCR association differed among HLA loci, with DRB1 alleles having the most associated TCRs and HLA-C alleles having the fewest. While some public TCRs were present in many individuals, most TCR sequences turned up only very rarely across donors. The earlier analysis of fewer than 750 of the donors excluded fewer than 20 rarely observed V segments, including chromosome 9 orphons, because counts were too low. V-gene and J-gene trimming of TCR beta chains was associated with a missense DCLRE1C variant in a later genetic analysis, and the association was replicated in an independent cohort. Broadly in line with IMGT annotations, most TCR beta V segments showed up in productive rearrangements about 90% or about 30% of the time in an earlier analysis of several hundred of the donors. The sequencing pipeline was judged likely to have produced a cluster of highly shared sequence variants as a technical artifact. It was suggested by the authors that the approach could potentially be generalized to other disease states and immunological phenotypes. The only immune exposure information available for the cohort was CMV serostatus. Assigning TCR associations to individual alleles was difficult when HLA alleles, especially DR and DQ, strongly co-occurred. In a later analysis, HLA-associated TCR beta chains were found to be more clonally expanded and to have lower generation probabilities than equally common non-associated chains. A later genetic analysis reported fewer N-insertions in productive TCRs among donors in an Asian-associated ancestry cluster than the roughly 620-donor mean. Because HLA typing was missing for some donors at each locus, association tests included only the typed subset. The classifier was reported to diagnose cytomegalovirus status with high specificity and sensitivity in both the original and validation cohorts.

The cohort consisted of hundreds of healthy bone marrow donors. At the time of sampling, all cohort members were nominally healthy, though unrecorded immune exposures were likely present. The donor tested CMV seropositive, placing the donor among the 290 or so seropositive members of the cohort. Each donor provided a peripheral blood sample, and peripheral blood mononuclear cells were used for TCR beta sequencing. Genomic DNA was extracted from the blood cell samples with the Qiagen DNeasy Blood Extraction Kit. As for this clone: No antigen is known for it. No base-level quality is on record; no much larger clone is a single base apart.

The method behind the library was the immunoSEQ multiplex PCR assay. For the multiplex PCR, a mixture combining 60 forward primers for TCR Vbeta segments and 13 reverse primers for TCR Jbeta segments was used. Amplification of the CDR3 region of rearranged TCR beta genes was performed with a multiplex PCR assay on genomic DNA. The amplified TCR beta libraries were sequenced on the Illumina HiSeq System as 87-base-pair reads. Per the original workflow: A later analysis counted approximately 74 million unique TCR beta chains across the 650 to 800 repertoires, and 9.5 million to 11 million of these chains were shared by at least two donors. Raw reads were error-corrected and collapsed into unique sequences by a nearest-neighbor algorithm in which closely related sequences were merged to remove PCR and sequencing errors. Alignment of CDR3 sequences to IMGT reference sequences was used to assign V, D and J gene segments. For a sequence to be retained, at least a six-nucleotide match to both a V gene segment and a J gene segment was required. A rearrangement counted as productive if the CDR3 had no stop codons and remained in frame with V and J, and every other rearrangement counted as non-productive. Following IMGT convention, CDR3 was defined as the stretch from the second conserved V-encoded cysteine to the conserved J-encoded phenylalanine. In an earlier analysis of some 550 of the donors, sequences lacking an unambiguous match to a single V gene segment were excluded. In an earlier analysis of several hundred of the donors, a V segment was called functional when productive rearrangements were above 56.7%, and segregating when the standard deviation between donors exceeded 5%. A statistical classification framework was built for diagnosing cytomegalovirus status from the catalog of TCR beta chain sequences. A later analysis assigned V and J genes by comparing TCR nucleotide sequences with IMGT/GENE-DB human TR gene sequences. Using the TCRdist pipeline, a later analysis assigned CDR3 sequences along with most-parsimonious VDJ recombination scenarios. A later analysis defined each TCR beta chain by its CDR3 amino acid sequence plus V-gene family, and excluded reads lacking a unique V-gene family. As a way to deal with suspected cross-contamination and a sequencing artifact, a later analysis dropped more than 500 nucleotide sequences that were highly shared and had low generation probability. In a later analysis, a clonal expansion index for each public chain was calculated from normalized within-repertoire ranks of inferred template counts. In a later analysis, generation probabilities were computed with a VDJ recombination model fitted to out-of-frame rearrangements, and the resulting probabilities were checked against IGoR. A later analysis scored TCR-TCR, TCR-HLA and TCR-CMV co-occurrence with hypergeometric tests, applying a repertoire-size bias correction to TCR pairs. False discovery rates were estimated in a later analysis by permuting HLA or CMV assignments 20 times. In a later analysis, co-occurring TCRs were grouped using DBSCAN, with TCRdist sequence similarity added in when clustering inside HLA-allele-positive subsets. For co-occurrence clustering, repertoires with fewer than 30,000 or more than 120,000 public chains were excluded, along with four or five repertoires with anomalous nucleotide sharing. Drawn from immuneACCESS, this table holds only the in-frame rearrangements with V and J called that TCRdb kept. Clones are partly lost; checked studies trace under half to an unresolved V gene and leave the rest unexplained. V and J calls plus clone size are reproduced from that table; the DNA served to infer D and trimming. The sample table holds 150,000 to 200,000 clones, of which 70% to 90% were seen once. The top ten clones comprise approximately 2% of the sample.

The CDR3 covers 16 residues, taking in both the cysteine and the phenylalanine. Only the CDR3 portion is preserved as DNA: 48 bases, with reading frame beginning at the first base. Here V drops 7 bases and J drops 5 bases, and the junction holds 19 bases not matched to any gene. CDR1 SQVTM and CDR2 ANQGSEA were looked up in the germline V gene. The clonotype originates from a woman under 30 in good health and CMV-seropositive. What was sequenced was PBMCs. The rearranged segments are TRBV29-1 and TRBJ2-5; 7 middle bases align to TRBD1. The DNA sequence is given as TGCAGCGCAACCCCCGGGGTTATGACAGGGCCGGAGACCCAGTACTTC. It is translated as CSATPGVMTGPETQYF.